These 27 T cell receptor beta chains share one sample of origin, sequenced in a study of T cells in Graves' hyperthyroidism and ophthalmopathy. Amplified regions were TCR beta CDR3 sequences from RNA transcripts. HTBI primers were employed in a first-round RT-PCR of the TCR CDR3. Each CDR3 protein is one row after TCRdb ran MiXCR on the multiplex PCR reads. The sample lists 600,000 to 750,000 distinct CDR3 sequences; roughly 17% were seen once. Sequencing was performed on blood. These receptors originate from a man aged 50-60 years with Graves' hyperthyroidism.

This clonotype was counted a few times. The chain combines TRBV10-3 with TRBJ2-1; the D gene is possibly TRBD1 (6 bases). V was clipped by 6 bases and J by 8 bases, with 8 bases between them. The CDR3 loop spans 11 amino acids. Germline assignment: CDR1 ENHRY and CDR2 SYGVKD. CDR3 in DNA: TGTGCCATCAGGAACAGGGATGAGCAGTTCTTC. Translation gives CAIRNRDEQFF.

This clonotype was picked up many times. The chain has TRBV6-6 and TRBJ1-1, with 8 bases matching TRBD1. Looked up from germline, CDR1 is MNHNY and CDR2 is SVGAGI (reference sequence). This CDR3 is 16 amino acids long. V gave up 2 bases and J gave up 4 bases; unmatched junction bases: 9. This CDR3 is CASSYLSGGAFTEAFF. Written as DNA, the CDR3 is TGTGCCAGCAGTTACCTCTCAGGGGGCGCATTCACTGAAGCTTTCTTT.

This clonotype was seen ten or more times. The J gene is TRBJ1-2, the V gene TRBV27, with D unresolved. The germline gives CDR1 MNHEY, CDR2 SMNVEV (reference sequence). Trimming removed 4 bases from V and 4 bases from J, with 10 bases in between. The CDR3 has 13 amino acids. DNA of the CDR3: TGTGCCAGCAGTTGGCAGAGTGGCTATGGCTACACCTTC. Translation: CASSWQSGYGYTF.

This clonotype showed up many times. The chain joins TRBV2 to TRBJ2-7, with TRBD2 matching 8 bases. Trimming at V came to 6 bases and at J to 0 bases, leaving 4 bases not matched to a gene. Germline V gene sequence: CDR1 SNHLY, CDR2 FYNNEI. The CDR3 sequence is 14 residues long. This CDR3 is CASSRSGSSYEQYF. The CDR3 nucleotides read TGTGCCAGCAGCCGAAGCGGGAGCTCCTACGAGCAGTACTTC.

The CDR3 DNA reads TGTGCCAGCAGCGATGTCAGCGGGAGTCGGAAATGCTACGAGCAGTACTTC. This encodes CASSDVSGSRKCYEQYF. The J gene is TRBJ2-7, the V gene TRBV9, with TRBD2 matching over 8 bases. V lost 3 bases, J lost 3 bases, and 14 bases stayed unmatched. The germline gives CDR1 SGDLS, CDR2 YYNGEE. This CDR3 is built from 17 residues.

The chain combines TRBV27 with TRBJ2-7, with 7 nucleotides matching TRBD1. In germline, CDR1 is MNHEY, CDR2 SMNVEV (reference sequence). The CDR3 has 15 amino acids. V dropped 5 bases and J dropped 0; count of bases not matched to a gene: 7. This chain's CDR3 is CASSPTGVPSYEQYF. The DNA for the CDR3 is TGTGCCAGCAGTCCAACAGGGGTCCCCTCCTACGAGCAGTACTTC.

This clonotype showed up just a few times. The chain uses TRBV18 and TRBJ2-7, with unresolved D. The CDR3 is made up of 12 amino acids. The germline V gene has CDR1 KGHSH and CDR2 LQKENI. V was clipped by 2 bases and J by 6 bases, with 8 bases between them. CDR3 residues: CASSPGESEQYF. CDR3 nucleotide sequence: TGTGCCAGCTCACCAGGGGAATCCGAGCAGTACTTC.

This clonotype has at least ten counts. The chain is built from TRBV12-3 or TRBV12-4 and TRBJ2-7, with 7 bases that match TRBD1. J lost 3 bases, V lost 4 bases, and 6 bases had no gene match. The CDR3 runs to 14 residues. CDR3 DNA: TGTGCCAGCAGTTCCAGGGACAGTAGCTACGAGCAGTACTTC. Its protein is CASSSRDSSYEQYF.

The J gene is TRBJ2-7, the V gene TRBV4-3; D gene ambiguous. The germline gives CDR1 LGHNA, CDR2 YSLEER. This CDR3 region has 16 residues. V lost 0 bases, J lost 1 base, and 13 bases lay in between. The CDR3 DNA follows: TGCGCCAGCAGCCAAGATTTAAGCGTCCCTTCCTACGAGCAGTACTTC. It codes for CASSQDLSVPSYEQYF.

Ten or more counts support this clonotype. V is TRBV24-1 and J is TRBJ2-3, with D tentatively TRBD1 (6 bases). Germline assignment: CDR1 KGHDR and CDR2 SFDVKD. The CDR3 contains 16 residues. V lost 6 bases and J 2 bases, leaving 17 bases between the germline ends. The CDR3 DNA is TGTGCCACCAGTAGACACACAGGGAACTTCACAGATACGCAGTATTTT. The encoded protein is CATSRHTGNFTDTQYF.

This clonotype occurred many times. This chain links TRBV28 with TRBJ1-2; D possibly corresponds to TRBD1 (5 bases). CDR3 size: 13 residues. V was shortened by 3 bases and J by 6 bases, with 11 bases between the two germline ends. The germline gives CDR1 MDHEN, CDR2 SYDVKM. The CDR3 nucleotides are TGTGCCAGCAGTTTCCATTTGGGGGATGGCTACACCTTC. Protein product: CASSFHLGDGYTF.

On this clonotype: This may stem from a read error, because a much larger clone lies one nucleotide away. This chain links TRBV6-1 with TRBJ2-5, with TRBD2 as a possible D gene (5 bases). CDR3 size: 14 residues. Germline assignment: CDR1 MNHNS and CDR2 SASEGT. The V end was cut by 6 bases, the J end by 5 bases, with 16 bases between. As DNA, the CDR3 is TGTGCCAGCAGCCATACGAAGACGGGGGAGACCCAGTACTTC. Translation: CASSHTKTGETQYF.

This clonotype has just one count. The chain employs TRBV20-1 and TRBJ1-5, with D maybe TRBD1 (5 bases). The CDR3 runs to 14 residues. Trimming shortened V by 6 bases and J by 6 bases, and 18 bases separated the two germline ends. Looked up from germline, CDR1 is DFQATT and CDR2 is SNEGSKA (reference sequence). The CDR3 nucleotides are TGCAGTGCCAAAGAGATACGGGGCACTCAGCCCCAGCATTTT. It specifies CSAKEIRGTQPQHF.

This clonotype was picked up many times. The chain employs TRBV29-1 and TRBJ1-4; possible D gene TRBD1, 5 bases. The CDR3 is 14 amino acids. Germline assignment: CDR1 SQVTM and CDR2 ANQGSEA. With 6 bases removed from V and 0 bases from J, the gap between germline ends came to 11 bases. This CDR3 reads CSVQRGATNEKLFF. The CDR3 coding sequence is TGCAGCGTCCAGAGGGGAGCAACTAATGAAAAACTGTTTTTT.

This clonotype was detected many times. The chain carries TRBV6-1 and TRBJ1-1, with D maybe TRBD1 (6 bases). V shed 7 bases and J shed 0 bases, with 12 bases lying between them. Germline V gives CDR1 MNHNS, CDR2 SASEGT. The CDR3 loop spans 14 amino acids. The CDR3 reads CASKRTGMNTEAFF. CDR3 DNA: TGTGCCAGCAAACGAACAGGGATGAACACTGAAGCTTTCTTT.

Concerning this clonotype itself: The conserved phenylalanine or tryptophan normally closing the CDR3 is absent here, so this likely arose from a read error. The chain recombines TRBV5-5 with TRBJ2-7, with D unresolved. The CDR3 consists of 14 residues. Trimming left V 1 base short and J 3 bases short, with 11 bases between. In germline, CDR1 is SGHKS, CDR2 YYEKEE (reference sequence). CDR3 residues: CASSLTTPIYEQYL. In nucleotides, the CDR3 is TGTGCCAGCAGCTTGACCACTCCGATCTACGAGCAGTACCTC.

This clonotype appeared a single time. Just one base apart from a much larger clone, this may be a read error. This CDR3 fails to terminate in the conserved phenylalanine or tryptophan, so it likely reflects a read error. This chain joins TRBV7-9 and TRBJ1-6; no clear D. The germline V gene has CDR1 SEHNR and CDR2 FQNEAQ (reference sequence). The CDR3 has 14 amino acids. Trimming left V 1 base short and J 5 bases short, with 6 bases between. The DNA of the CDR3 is TGTGCCAGCAGCTTAGAAACCGATAATTCACCCCTCCACTAT. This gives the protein CASSLETDNSPLHY.

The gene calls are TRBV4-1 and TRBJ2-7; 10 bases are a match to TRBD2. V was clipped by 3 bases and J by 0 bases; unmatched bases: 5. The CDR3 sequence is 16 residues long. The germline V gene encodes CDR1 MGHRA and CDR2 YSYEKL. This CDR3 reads CASSHYSGGISYEQYF. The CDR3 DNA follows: TGCGCCAGCAGCCACTATAGCGGGGGGATCTCCTACGAGCAGTACTTC.

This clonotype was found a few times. For the CDR3, the DNA is TGTGCCAGCAGCCATTCCGGTGGACAGGGCCGAACGGACGAGCAGTACTTC. Residues: CASSHSGGQGRTDEQYF. This chain joins TRBV3-1 and TRBJ2-7; 8 nucleotides match TRBD1. CDR1 is LGHDT, CDR2 YNNKEL, per germline (reference sequence). The CDR3 is 17 amino acids. Trimming removed 3 bases from V and 5 bases from J; junction bases left unmatched: 15.

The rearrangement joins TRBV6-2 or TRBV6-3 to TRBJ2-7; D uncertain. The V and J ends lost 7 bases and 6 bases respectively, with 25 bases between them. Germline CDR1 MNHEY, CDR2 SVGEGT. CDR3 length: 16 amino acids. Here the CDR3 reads CASTTSAVGFFGEQYF. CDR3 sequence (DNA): TGTGCCAGCACCACATCGGCGGTGGGGTTCTTTGGCGAGCAGTACTTC.

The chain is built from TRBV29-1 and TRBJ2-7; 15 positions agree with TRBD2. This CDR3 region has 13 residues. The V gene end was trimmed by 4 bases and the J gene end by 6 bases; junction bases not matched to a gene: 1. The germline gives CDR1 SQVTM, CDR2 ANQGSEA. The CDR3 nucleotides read TGCAGCGTTGGGACTAGCGGGAGGGCCGAGCAGTACTTC. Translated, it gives CSVGTSGRAEQYF.

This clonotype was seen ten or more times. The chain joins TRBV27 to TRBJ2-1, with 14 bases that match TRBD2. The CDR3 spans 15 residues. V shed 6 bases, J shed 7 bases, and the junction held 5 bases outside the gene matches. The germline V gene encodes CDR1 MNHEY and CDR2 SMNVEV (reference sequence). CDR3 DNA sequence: TGTGCCAGCAGCCGGGGACTAGCGGGAGTGAATGAGCAGTTCTTC. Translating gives CASSRGLAGVNEQFF.

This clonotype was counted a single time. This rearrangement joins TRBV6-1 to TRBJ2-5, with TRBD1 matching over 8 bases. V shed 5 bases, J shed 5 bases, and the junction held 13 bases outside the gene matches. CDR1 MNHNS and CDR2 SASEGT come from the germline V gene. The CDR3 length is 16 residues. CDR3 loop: CASSIRGAGGLETQYF. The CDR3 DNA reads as TGTGCCAGCAGTATAAGGGGGGCAGGGGGCTTGGAGACCCAGTACTTC.

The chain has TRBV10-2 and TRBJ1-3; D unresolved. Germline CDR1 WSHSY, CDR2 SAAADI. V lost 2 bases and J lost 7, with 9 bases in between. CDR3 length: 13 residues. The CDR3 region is CASSEAYGNTIYF. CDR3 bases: TGCGCCAGCAGTGAGGCCTACGGGAACACCATATATTTT.

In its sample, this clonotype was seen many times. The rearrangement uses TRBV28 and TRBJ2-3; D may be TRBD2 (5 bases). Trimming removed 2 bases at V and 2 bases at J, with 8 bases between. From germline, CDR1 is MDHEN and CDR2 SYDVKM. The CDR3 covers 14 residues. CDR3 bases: TGTGCCAGCAGTTTACTAGCTTCCACAGATACGCAGTATTTT. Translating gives CASSLLASTDTQYF. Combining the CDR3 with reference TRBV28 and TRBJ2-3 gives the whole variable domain DVKVTQSSRYLVKRTGEKVFLECVQDMDHENMFWYRQDPGLGLRLIYFSYDVKMKEKGDIPEGYSVSREKKERFSLILESASTNQTSMYLCASSLLASTDTQYFGPGTRLTVL.

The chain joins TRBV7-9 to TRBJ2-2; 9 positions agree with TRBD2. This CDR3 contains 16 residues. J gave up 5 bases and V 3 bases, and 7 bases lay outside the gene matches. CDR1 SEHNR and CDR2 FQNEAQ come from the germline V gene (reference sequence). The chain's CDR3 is CASSFSGSFSTGELFF. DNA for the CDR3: TGTGCCAGCAGCTTTAGCGGGAGCTTTAGTACCGGGGAGCTGTTTTTT.

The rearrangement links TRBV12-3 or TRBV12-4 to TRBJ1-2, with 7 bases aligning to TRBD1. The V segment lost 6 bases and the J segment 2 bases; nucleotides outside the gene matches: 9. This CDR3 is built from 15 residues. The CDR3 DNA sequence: TGTGCCAGCAGCCGACAGGGAAATATAAACTATGGCTACACCTTC. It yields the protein CASSRQGNINYGYTF.